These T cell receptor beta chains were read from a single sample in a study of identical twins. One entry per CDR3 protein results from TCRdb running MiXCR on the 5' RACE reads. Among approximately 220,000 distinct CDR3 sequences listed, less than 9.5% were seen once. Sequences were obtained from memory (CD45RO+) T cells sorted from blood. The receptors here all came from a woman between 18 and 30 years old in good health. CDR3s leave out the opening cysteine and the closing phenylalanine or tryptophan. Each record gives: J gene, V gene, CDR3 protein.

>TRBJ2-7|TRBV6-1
ASKPPGSYEQY
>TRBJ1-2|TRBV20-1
SAGSGTLNYGYT
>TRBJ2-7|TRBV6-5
ASSYSSASGSLYEQY
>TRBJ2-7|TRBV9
ASSVVLGDGNEQY
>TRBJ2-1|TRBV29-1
SVAVIEQF
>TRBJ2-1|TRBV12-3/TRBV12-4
ASRRTSGRNEQF
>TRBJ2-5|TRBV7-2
ASSLRARSETQY
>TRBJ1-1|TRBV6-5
ASSYSPRFGNTEAF
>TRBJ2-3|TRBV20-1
SAEPEAGYTDTQY
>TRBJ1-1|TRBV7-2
ASSLDPGRARKAF
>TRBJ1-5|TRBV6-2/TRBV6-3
ASTLGGDVQPQH
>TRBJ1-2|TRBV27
ASSFKGGANYGYT
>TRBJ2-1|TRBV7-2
ASSRVRDSNEQF
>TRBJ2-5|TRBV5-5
ASRSSGSWETQY
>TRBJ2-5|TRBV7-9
ASSSPIWYQETQY
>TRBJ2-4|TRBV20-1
SASEGTGTNIQY
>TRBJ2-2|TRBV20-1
SARNPVAGRELF
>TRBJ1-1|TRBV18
ASSPTFGGTEAF
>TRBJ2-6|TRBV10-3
AISGRGSGANVLT
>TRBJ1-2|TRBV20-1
SASSKNYGYT
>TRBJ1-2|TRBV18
ASSPPEGYGYT
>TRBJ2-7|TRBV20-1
SAEGLAREQY
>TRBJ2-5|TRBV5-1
ASSSELAGYMKTQY
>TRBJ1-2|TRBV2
ASSVYTGDGYT
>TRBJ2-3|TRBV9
ASSRYREDTQY
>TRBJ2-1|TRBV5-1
ASSFDTSNYNEQF
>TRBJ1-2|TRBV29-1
SVRQGSNRNYGYT
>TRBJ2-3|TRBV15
ATSRDLGSTDTQY
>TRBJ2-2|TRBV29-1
SASVRSGELF
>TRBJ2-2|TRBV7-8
ASSLAPSGTGELF
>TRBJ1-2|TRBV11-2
ASSLAQTTTYYGYT
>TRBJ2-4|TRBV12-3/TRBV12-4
ASSDQKVGVQNIQY
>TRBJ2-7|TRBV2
ASIGGTGGAEQY
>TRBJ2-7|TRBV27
ASSRLAGGAYEQY
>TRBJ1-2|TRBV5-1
ASRPGTDYYGYT
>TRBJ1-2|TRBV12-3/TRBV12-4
ASSLWAADPYGYT
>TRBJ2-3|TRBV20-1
SAPKGSPPTDTQY